The present T cell receptor (beta chain) was sequenced within a study of blood T cell repertoires in COVID-19. Study summary: PBMCs, B-cell-depleted T cells, or T cells were the source of the cDNA or gDNA that made up the material.

This clone showed up just once. The length of the CDR3 is 14 residues. V was pared by 6 bases and J by 6 bases, with 5 bases of the junction left unmatched. Germline V lookup: CDR1 LNHDA, CDR2 SQIVND (reference sequence). Authors' processing steps: Researchers report that nucleated cell counts were estimated from reference gene primer amplification. Repertoires were generated with immunoSEQ multiplex PCR, while TCRdb's copy carries only in-frame clones and drops some. That table gives V, J and clone size, and the DNA gave D and trimming. The sample carries more than 50,000 clones, roughly 88% recorded once.

Sample: peripheral blood. The chain couples TRBV19 to TRBJ2-1; the match to TRBD2 covers 10 bases. The TCR sequence derives from a human donor in a cohort sampled during active COVID-19. CDR3 sequence: CASRGTSALNEQFF. The CDR3 nucleotides read TGTGCCAGTAGGGGGACTAGCGCACTCAATGAGCAGTTCTTC.